This T cell receptor (beta chain) is from a study of shared clonotypes between healthy human individuals. Study results and caveats: It was anticipated that sequencing depth would influence how many clonotypes donors shared.

Donors were Caucasian adults residing in Nashville, Tennessee, USA. The V gene's germline CDR1 is SNHLY and CDR2 FYNNEI. CDR3 length equals 15 residues. Trimming removed 8 bases from V and 0 bases from J; junction bases left unmatched: 7. The data were produced by immunoSEQ multiplex PCR, yet TCRdb's version contains in-frame clones alone and is incomplete. The sample records 1 million to 1.2 million clones, roughly 80% being singletons. Only one count was recorded for this clone. The antigen remains unidentified. The V gene is TRBV2, the J gene TRBJ1-1; 9 bases map to TRBD1. Sequenced sample: memory CD4+ T cells from PBMCs. Subset reported: CD45RA-negative fraction. The receptor's source is a man younger than 30 in good health. Some clones in this sample may be carry-over from other donors' samples. The CDR3 protein is CASGRDRAMNTEAFF. The CDR3 coding sequence is TGTGCCAGCGGTAGGGACAGGGCCATGAACACTGAAGCTTTCTTT.